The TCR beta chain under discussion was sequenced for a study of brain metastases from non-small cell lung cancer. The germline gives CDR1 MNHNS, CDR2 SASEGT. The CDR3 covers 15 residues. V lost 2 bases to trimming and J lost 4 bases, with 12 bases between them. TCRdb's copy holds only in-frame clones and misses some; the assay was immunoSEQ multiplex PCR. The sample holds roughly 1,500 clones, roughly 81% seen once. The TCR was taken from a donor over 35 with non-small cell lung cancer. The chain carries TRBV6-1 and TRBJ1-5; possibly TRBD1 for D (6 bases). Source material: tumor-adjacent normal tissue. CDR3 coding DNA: TGTGCCAGCAGTGAAATCGGGACAAGTAATCAGCCCCAGCATTTT. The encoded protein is CASSEIGTSNQPQHF.